The rows below give T cell receptor beta chains drawn from one sample of a study of response to subunit inactivated influenza vaccine. TCRdb recomputed calls from the RT-PCR reads with MiXCR, one row per CDR3 protein. The table lists around 300,000 distinct CDR3 sequences, about 20% of them singletons. Material: PBMCs from blood, obtained less than 22 months after vaccination. The receptors derive from a man between 50 and 75 years old who received an inactivated influenza vaccine. Both conserved end residues are part of each CDR3. The order of the fields is clone size, D gene, J gene, V gene, CDR3 protein, CDR3 DNA. D genes are given only for firm matches. Clone size is stated in some rows and not others, as once, few, many or a class when expanded.

size: .
D: TRBD1
J: TRBJ1-6
V: TRBV10-2
CDR3: CASSEDRGLGSPLHF
DNA: TGCGCCAGCAGCGAGGACAGGGGGCTCGGGTCACCCCTCCACTTT

size: .
D: TRBD2
J: TRBJ2-1
V: TRBV11-1
CDR3: CASSSNQRLAEFF
DNA: TGTGCCAGCAGCTCTAATCAGAGACTAGCCGAGTTCTTC

size: .
D: .
J: TRBJ2-5
V: TRBV5-6
CDR3: CASSPEASPQETQYF
DNA: TGTGCCAGCAGCCCCGAGGCTAGCCCTCAAGAGACCCAGTACTTC

size: many
D: TRBD1
J: TRBJ1-6
V: TRBV7-2
CDR3: CASSSSWTGNNSPLHF
DNA: TGTGCCAGCAGCTCGTCTTGGACAGGGAATAATTCACCCCTCCACTTT

size: many
D: TRBD1
J: TRBJ1-6
V: TRBV7-9
CDR3: CASSSGQENSPLHF
DNA: TGTGCCAGCAGCTCGGGACAGGAAAATTCACCCCTCCACTTT

size: .
D: TRBD1
J: TRBJ2-1
V: TRBV15
CDR3: CATSAVSRDRGFF
DNA: TGTGCCACCAGCGCGGTCTCCAGGGACAGGGGGTTCTTC

size: few
D: TRBD2
J: TRBJ2-7
V: TRBV4-2
CDR3: CASSGIAGEFHEQYF
DNA: TGTGCCAGCAGCGGAATAGCGGGAGAGTTCCACGAGCAGTACTTC

size: .
D: TRBD2
J: TRBJ2-1
V: TRBV7-2
CDR3: CASSTVAGVNEQFF
DNA: TGTGCCAGCAGCACGGTAGCGGGGGTGAATGAGCAGTTCTTC

size: .
D: .
J: TRBJ2-3
V: TRBV9
CDR3: CASSAYGGETDTQYF
DNA: TGTGCCAGCAGCGCTTACGGGGGAGAGACAGATACGCAGTATTTT

size: .
D: .
J: TRBJ2-1
V: TRBV24-1
CDR3: CATSDFQGNNEQFF
DNA: TGTGCCACCAGTGATTTTCAGGGAAACAATGAGCAGTTCTTC

size: .
D: TRBD1
J: TRBJ2-1
V: TRBV10-3
CDR3: CAISVSGQDNNEQFF
DNA: TGTGCCATCAGTGTATCGGGACAGGATAACAATGAGCAGTTCTTC

size: few
D: .
J: TRBJ2-7
V: TRBV12-3/TRBV12-4
CDR3: CASSFQHEQYF
DNA: TGTGCCAGCAGTTTTCAGCACGAGCAGTACTTC

size: few
D: .
J: TRBJ1-2
V: TRBV5-1
CDR3: CASSLEAGGDYGYTF
DNA: TGCGCCAGCAGCTTGGAAGCAGGCGGGGACTATGGCTACACCTTC

size: .
D: .
J: TRBJ2-4
V: TRBV7-2
CDR3: CASSLHQGFETKNIQYF
DNA: TGTGCCAGCAGCCTTCATCAGGGTTTCGAAACCAAAAACATTCAGTACTTC

size: .
D: TRBD2
J: TRBJ2-7
V: TRBV28
CDR3: CASTSIIAGTSGDYEQYF
DNA: TGTGCCAGCACCTCAATTATTGCCGGGACTAGCGGAGACTACGAGCAGTACTTC

size: .
D: .
J: TRBJ1-3
V: TRBV12-3/TRBV12-4
CDR3: CASTVTGPGNTIYF
DNA: TGTGCCAGCACCGTGACAGGCCCTGGAAACACCATATATTTT

size: few
D: .
J: TRBJ2-2
V: TRBV5-1
CDR3: CASSFSGDTGELFF
DNA: TGCGCCAGCAGCTTTTCGGGGGACACCGGGGAGCTGTTTTTT

size: many
D: .
J: TRBJ1-2
V: TRBV6-1
CDR3: CASSRALINYGYTF
DNA: TGTGCCAGCAGCCGGGCCCTCATAAACTATGGCTACACCTTC

size: once
D: .
J: TRBJ2-1
V: TRBV6-5
CDR3: CASSYSRFPRDNEQFF
DNA: TGTGCCAGCAGTTACTCGAGGTTTCCCAGGGACAATGAGCAGTTCTTC

size: many
D: .
J: TRBJ1-3
V: TRBV7-2
CDR3: CASSSSTGRNTIYF
DNA: TGTGCCAGCAGCTCCTCCACAGGGAGAAACACCATATATTTT

size: .
D: .
J: TRBJ2-5
V: TRBV12-3/TRBV12-4
CDR3: CASGPWGKVETQYF
DNA: TGTGCCAGCGGCCCCTGGGGGAAAGTGGAGACCCAGTACTTC

size: few
D: .
J: TRBJ2-1
V: TRBV10-3
CDR3: CAISTSNNEQFF
DNA: TGTGCCATCAGCACTAGCAACAATGAGCAGTTCTTC

size: .
D: .
J: TRBJ1-6
V: TRBV3-1
CDR3: CASSHHSSYNSPLHF
DNA: TGTGCCAGCAGCCACCACAGCTCCTATAATTCACCCCTCCACTTT

size: .
D: TRBD2
J: TRBJ2-1
V: TRBV7-6
CDR3: CASSALAGGPDEQFF
DNA: TGTGCCAGCAGCGCCCTAGCGGGGGGGCCTGATGAGCAGTTCTTC

size: .
D: .
J: TRBJ1-4
V: TRBV15
CDR3: CATSPQAPGEKLFF
DNA: TGTGCCACCAGCCCCCAGGCCCCTGGTGAAAAACTGTTTTTT

size: .
D: TRBD1
J: TRBJ1-6
V: TRBV6-2/TRBV6-3
CDR3: CASRATGEFTLHF
DNA: TGTGCCAGCAGGGCGACAGGGGAATTCACCCTCCACTTT

size: many
D: .
J: TRBJ1-6
V: TRBV29-1
CDR3: CSVREGNSPLHF
DNA: TGCAGCGTTAGGGAGGGAAATTCACCCCTCCACTTT

size: .
D: TRBD2
J: TRBJ2-5
V: TRBV7-8
CDR3: CASSRGTTVQETQYF
DNA: TGTGCCAGCAGCCGAGGGACTACGGTACAAGAGACCCAGTACTTC

size: .
D: .
J: TRBJ2-7
V: TRBV6-5
CDR3: CASSSGAGYEQYF
DNA: TGTGCCAGCAGTTCAGGGGCCGGTTACGAGCAGTACTTC

size: few
D: .
J: TRBJ1-2
V: TRBV4-1
CDR3: CASSPDPRTNYGYTF
DNA: TGCGCCAGCAGCCCCGACCCCAGGACTAACTATGGCTACACCTTC

size: .
D: .
J: TRBJ1-5
V: TRBV6-2/TRBV6-3
CDR3: CASSPGTLSNQPQHF
DNA: TGTGCCAGCAGTCCTGGGACATTGAGCAATCAGCCCCAGCATTTT

size: .
D: TRBD1
J: TRBJ2-5
V: TRBV2
CDR3: CAMRTGTAETQYF
DNA: TGTGCCATGCGGACAGGGACGGCCGAGACCCAGTACTTC

size: many
D: .
J: TRBJ2-7
V: TRBV20-1
CDR3: CSARGNYEQYF
DNA: TGCAGTGCTAGAGGGAACTACGAGCAGTACTTC

size: many
D: TRBD1
J: TRBJ1-2
V: TRBV4-2
CDR3: CASSPRTGVGYGYTF
DNA: TGTGCCAGCAGCCCTCGGACAGGGGTAGGCTATGGCTACACCTTC

size: .
D: TRBD1
J: TRBJ1-1
V: TRBV18
CDR3: CASSPGQGVTEAFF
DNA: TGTGCCAGCTCACCGGGACAGGGGGTCACTGAAGCTTTCTTT

size: .
D: .
J: TRBJ2-3
V: TRBV12-3/TRBV12-4
CDR3: CASSLVRGRFTDTQYF
DNA: TGTGCCAGCAGTCTCGTTCGGGGCCGATTCACAGATACGCAGTATTTT

size: many
D: TRBD2
J: TRBJ2-7
V: TRBV20-1
CDR3: CSAKLAAPEQYF
DNA: TGCAGTGCCAAACTAGCGGCACCCGAGCAGTACTTC

size: few
D: TRBD1
J: TRBJ2-5
V: TRBV12-3/TRBV12-4
CDR3: CASSPPGTGETQYF
DNA: TGTGCCAGCAGTCCACCCGGGACAGGCGAGACCCAGTACTTC

size: .
D: .
J: TRBJ1-1
V: TRBV7-9
CDR3: CASSFSSLVNTEAFF
DNA: TGTGCCAGCAGCTTTTCTAGTTTGGTGAACACTGAAGCTTTCTTT